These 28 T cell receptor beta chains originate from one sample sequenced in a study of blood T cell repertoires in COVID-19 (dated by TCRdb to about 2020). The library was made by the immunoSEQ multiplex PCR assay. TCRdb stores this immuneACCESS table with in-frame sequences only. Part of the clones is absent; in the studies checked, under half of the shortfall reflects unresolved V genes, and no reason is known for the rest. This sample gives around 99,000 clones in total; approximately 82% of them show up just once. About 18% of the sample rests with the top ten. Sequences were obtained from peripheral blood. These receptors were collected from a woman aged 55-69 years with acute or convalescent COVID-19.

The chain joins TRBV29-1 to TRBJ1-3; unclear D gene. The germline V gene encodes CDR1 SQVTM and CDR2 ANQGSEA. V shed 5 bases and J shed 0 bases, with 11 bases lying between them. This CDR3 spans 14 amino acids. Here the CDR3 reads CSVLTTFSGNTIYF. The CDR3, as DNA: TGCAGCGTTCTTACAACATTCTCTGGAAACACCATATATTTT.

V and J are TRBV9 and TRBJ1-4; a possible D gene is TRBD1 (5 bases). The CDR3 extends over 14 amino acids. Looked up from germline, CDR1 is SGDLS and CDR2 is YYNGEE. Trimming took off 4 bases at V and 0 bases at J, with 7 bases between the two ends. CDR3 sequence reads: CASSPTATNEKLFF. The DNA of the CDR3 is TGTGCCAGCAGCCCGACAGCAACTAATGAAAAACTGTTTTTT.

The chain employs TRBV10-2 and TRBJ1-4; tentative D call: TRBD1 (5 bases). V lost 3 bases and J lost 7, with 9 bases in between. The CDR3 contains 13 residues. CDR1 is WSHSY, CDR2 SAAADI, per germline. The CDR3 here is CASSDRVSEKLFF. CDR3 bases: TGCGCCAGCAGTGACAGGGTTTCTGAAAAACTGTTTTTT.

The CDR3 here is CSASGGGTIHEQYF. CDR3 bases: TGCAGTGCTAGTGGAGGGGGTACGATCCACGAGCAGTACTTC. The rearrangement links TRBV20-1 to TRBJ2-7; D may be TRBD1 or TRBD2 (6 bases each). CDR3 size: 14 residues. V was trimmed by 3 bases and J by 5 bases, leaving 17 bases between them. CDR1 and CDR2 from the germline V gene are DFQATT and SNEGSKA (reference sequence).

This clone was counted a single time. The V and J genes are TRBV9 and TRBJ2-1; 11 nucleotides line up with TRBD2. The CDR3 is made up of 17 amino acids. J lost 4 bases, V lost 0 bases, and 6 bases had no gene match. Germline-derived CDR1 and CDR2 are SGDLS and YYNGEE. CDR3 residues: CASSVVSGRARYNEQFF. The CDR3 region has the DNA TGTGCCAGCAGCGTAGTTAGCGGGAGGGCCAGGTACAATGAGCAGTTCTTC.

The CDR3 reads CASSVDPSGVAQFF. Here the CDR3 DNA reads TGTGCCAGCAGCGTAGATCCTAGCGGGGTTGCGCAGTTCTTC. This sequence joins TRBV9 and TRBJ2-1; 9 bases are a match to TRBD2. Germline CDR1 is SGDLS and CDR2 is YYNGEE. CDR3 length: 14 amino acids. After removal of 0 bases from V and 12 bases from J, the junction contained 7 bases not matched to a gene.

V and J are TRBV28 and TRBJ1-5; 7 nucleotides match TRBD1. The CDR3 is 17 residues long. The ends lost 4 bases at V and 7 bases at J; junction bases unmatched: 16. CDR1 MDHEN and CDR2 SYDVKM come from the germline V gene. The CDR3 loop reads CASSSSRGGRGSQPQHF. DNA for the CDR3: TGTGCCAGCAGTTCAAGCCGAGGGGGCAGGGGCAGCCAGCCCCAGCATTTT.

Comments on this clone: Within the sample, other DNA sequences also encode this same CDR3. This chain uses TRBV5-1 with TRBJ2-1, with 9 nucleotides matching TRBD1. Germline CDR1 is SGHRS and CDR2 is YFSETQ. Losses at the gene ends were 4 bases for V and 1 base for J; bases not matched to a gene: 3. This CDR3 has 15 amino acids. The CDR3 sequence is CASSLGQGSYNEQFF. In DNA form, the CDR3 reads TGCGCCAGCAGCCTTGGACAGGGGTCCTACAATGAGCAGTTCTTC.

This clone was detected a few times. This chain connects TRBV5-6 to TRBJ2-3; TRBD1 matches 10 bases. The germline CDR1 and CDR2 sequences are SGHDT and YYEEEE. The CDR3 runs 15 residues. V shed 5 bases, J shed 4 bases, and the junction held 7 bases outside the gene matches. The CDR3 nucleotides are TGTGCCAGCAGTCGGTGGGACAGGGGATCAGATACGCAGTATTTT. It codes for CASSRWDRGSDTQYF.

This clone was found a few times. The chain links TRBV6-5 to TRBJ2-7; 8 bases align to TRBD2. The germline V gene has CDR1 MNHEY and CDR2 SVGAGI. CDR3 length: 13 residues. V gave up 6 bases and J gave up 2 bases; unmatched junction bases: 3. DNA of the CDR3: TGTGCCAGCAGGGAGCGGGGGACCTACGAGCAGTACTTC. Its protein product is CASRERGTYEQYF.

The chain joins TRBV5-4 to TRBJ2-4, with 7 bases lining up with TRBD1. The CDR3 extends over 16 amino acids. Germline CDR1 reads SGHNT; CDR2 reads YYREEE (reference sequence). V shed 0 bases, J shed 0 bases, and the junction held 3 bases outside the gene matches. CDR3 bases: TGTGCCAGCAGCTTGGGACAGGGTATAGCCAAAAACATTCAGTACTTC. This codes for CASSLGQGIAKNIQYF.

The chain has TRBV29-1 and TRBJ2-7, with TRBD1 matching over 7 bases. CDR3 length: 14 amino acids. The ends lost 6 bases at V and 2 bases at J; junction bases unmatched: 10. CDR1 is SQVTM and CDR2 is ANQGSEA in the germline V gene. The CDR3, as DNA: TGCAGCGTCATCCCGGACAGGAGAACCTACGAGCAGTACTTC. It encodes CSVIPDRRTYEQYF.

This CDR3 reads CASTQVSDQPQHF. In nucleotides, the CDR3 is TGTGCCAGTACCCAGGTCAGTGATCAGCCCCAGCATTTT. V is TRBV19 and J is TRBJ1-5; no definite D call. V shed 7 bases and J shed 5 bases, with 12 bases lying between them. The CDR3 consists of 13 residues. CDR1 and CDR2 from the germline V gene are LNHDA and SQIVND (reference sequence).

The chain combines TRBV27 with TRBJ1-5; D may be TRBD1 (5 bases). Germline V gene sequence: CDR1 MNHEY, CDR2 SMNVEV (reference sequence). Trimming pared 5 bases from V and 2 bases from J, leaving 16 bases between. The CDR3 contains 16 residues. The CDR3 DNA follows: TGTGCCAGCAGTCCTCGACAGCTCTCGGGCAATCAGCCCCAGCATTTT. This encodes CASSPRQLSGNQPQHF.

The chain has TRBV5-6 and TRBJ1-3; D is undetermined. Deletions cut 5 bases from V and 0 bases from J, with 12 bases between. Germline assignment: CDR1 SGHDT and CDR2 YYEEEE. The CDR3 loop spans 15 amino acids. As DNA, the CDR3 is TGTGCCAGCAGTTTTTCGGGAACCTCTGGAAACACCATATATTTT. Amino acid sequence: CASSFSGTSGNTIYF.

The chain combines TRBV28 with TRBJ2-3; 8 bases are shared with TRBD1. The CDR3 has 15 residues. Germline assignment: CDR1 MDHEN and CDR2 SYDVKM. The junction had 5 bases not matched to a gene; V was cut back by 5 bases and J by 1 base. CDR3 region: CASSDQGAGTDTQYF. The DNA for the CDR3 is TGTGCCAGCAGTGATCAGGGGGCTGGCACAGATACGCAGTATTTT.

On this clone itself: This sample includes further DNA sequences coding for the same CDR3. The CDR3 protein is CASSLAGGRETQYF. CDR3 bases: TGCGCCAGCAGCTTGGCGGGGGGGCGGGAGACCCAGTACTTC. V usage is TRBV5-1 and J usage is TRBJ2-5; the match to TRBD2 covers 8 bases. Looked up from germline, CDR1 is SGHRS and CDR2 is YFSETQ. CDR3 length equals 14 residues. With 0 bases clipped from V and 5 bases from J, the junction kept 3 bases outside the gene matches.

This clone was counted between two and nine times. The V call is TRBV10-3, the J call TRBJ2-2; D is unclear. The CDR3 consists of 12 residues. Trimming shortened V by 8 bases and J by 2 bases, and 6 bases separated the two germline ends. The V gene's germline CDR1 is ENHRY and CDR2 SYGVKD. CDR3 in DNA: TGTGCCATCGGCCCAAACACCGGGGAGCTGTTTTTT. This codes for CAIGPNTGELFF.

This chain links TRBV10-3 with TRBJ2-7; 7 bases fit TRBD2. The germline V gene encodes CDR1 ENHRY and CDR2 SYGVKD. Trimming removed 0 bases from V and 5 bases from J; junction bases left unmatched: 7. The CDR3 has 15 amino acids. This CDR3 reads CAISESGEGRDEQYF. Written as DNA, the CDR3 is TGTGCCATCAGTGAGTCGGGGGAGGGACGGGACGAGCAGTACTTC.

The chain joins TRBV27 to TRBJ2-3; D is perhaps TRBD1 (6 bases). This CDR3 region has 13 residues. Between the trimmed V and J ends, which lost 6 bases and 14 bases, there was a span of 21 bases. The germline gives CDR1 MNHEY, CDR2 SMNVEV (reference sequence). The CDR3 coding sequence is TGTGCCAGCAGGGGGGCACTCCACGGGCGTTGGTATTTT. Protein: CASRGALHGRWYF.

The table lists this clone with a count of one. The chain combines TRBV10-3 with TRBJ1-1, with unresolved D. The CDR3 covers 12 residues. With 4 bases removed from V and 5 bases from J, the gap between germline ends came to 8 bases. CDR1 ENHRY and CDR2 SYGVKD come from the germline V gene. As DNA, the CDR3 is TGTGCCATCAGTGCGGGTTTTACTGAAGCTTTCTTT. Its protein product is CAISAGFTEAFF.

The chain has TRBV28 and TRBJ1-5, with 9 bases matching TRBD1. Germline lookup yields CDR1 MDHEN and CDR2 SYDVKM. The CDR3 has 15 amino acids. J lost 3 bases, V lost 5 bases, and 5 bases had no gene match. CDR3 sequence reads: CASSTGTGLNQPQHF. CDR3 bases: TGTGCCAGCAGTACCGGGACAGGGCTCAATCAGCCCCAGCATTTT. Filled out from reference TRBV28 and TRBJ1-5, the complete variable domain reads DVKVTQSSRYLVKRTGEKVFLECVQDMDHENMFWYRQDPGLGLRLIYFSYDVKMKEKGDIPEGYSVSREKKERFSLILESASTNQTSMYLCASSTGTGLNQPQHFGDGTRLSIL.

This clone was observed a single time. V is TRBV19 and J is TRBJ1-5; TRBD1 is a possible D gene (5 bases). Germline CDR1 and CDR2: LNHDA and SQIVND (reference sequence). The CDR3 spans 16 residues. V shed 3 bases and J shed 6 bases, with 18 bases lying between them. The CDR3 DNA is TGTGCCAGTAGTATCGGGCCAGCCCCCGGGGGTCAGCCCCAGCATTTT. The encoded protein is CASSIGPAPGGQPQHF. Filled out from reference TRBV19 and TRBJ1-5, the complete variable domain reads DGGITQSPKYLFRKEGQNVTLSCEQNLNHDAMYWYRQDPGQGLRLIYYSQIVNDFQKGDIAEGYSVSREKKESFPLTVTSAQKNPTAFYLCASSIGPAPGGQPQHFGDGTRLSIL.

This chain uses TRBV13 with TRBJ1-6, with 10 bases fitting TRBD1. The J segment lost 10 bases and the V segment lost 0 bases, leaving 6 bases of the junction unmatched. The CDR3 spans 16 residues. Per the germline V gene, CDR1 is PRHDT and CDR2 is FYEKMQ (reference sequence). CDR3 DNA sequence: TGTGCCAGCAGCTTAGGATTACCGGGACAGGGGTCACCCCTCCACTTT. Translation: CASSLGLPGQGSPLHF.

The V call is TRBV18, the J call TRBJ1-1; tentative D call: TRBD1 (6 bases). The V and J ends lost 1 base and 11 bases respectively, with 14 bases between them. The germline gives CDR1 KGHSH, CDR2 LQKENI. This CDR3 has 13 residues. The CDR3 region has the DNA TGTGCCAGCTCACCACTGACAGGAGAGTACGCTTTCTTT. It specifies CASSPLTGEYAFF. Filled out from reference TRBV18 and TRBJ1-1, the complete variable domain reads NAGVMQNPRHLVRRRGQEARLRCSPMKGHSHVYWYRQLPEEGLKFMVYLQKENIIDESGMPKERFSAEFPKEGPSILRIQQVVRGDSAAYFCASSPLTGEYAFFGQGTRLTVV.

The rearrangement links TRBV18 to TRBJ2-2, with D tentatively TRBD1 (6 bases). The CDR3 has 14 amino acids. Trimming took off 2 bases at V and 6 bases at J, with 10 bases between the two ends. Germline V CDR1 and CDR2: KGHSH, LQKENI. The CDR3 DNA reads TGTGCCAGCTCACCAGACAAGGGGGCCGGGGAGCTGTTTTTT. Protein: CASSPDKGAGELFF.

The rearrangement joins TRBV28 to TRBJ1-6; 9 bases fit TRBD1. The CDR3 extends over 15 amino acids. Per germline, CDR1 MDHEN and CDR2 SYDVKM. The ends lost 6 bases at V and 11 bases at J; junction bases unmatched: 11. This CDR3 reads CASRPRDRVLPPLHF. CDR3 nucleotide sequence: TGTGCCAGCAGGCCCCGGGACAGGGTTCTGCCACCCCTCCACTTT.

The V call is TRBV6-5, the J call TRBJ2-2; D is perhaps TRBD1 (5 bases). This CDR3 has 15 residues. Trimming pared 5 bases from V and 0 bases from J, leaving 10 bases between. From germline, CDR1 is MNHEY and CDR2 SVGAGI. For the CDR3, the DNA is TGTGCCAGCAGTAGGCAGGGCGCGAACACCGGGGAGCTGTTTTTT. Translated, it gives CASSRQGANTGELFF.